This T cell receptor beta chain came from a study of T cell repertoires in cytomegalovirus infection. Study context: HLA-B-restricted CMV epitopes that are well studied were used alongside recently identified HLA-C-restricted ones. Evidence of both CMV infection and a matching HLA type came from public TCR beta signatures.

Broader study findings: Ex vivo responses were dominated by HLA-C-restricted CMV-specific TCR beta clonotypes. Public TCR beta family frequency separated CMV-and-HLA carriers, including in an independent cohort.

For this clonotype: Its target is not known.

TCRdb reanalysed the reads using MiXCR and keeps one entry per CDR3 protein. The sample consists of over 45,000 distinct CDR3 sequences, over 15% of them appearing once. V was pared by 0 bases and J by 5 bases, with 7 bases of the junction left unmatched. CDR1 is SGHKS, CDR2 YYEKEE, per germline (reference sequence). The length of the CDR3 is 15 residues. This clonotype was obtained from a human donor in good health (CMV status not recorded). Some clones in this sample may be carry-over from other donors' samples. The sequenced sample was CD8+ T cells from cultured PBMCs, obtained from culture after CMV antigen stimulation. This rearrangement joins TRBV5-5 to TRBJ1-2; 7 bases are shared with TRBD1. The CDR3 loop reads CASSLDYRGSYGYTF. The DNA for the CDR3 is TGTGCCAGCAGCTTGGATTACAGGGGATCATATGGCTACACCTTC.